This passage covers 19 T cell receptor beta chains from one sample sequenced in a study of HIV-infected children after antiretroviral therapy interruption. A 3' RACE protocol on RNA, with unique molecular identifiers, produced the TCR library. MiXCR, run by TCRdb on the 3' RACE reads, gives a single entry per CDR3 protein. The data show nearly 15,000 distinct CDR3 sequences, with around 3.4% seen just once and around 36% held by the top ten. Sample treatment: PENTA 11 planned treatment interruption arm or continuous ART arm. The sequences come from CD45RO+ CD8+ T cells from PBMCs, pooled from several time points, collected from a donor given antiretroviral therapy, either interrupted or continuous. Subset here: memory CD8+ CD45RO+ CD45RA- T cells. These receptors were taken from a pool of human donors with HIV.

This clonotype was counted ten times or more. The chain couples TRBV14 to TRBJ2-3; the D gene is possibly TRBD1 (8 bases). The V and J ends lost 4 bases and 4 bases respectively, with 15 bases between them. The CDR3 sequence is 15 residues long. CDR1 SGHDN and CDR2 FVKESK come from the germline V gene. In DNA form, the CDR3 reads TGTGCCAGCAGCCTATACAGGGGGGGCGCAGATACGCAGTATTTT. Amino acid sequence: CASSLYRGGADTQYF.

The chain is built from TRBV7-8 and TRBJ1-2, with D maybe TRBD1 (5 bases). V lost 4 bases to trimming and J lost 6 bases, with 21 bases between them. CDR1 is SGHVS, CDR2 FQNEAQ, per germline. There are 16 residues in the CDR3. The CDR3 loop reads CASSSLLTDWGHGYTF. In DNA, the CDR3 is TGTGCCAGCAGCTCCCTACTTACAGACTGGGGCCATGGCTACACCTTC.

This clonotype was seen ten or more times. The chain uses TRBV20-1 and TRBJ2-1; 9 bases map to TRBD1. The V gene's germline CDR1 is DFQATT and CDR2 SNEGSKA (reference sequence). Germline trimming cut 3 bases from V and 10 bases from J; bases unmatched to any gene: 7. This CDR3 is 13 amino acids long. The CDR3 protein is CSASPGQGREQFF. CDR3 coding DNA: TGCAGTGCTAGCCCAGGACAGGGGAGAGAGCAGTTCTTC.

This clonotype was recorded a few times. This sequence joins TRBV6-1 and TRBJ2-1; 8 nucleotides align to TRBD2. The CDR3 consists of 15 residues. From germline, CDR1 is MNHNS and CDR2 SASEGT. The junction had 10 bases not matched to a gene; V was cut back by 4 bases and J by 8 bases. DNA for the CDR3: TGTGCCAGCAGTGCGCTCTGGGGACTAGAGGATGAGCAGTTCTTC. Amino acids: CASSALWGLEDEQFF.

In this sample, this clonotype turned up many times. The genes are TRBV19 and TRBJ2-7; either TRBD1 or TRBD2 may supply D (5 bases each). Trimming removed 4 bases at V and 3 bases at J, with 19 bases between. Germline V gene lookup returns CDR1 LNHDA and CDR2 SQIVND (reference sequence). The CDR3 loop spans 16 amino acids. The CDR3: CASSKKGSASNYEQYF. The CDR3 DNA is TGTGCCAGTAGTAAGAAGGGGAGCGCGTCGAACTACGAGCAGTACTTC. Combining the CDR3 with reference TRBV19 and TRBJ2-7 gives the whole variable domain DGGITQSPKYLFRKEGQNVTLSCEQNLNHDAMYWYRQDPGQGLRLIYYSQIVNDFQKGDIAEGYSVSREKKESFPLTVTSAQKNPTAFYLCASSKKGSASNYEQYFGPGTRLTVT.

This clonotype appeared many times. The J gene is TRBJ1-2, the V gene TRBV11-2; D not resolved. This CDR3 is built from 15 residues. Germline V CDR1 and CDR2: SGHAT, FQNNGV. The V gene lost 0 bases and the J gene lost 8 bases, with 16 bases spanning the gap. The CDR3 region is CASSLDRRAPDGYTF. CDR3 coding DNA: TGTGCCAGCAGCTTAGATCGTAGGGCCCCCGACGGCTACACCTTC.

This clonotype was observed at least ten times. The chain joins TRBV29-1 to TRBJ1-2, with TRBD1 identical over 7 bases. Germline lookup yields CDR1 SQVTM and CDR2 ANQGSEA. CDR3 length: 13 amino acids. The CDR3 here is CSPQEQGSYGYTF. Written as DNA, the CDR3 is TGCAGTCCTCAGGAACAGGGGTCTTATGGCTACACCTTC. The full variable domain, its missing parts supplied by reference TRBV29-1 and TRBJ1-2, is SAVISQKPSRDICQRGTSLTIQCQVDSQVTMMFWYRQQPGQSLTLIATANQGSEATYESGFVIDKFPISRPNLTFSTLTVSNMSPEDSSIYLCSPQEQGSYGYTFGSGTRLTVV.

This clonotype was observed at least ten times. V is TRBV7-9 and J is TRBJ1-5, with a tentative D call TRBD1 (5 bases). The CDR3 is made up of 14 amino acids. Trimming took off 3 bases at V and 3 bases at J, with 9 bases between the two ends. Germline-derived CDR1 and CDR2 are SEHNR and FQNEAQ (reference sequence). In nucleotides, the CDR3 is TGTGCCAGCAGCTTTGCGGGGGTCAATCAGCCCCAGCATTTT. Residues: CASSFAGVNQPQHF.

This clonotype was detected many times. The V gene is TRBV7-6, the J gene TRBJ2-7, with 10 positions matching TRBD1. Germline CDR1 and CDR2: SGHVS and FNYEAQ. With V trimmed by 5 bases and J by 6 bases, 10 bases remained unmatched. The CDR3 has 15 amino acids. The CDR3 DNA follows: TGTGCCAGCAGCGAAGGGACAGGGGACAGTCTCGAGCAGTACTTC. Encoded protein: CASSEGTGDSLEQYF.

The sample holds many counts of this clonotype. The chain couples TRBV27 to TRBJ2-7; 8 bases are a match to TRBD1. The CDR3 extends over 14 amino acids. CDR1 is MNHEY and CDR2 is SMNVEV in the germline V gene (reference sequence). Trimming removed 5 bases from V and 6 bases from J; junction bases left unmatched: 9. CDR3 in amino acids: CASSVGQEWTEQYF. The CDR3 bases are TGTGCCAGCAGTGTGGGACAGGAGTGGACCGAGCAGTACTTC.

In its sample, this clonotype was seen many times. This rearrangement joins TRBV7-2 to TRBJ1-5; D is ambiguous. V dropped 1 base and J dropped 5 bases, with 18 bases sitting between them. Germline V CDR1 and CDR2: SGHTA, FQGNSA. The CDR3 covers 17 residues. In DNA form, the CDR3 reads TGTGCCAGCAGCTTAGGGCCGTGGCGCGGATGGGATCAGCCCCAGCATTTT. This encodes CASSLGPWRGWDQPQHF.

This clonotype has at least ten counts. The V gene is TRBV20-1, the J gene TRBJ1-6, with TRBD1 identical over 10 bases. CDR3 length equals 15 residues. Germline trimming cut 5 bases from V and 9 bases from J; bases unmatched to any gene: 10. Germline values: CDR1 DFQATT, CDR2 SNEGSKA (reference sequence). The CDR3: CSAQDQTGGSSPLHF. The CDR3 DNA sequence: TGCAGTGCTCAGGACCAGACAGGGGGCAGTTCACCCCTCCACTTT.

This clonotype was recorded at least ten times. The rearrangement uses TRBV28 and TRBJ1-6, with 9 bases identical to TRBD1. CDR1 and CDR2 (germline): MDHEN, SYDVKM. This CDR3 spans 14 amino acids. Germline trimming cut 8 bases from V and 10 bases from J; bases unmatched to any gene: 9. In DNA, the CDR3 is TGTGCCAGCTGGGTAAAGGACAGGGGATCACCCCTCCACTTT. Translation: CASWVKDRGSPLHF.

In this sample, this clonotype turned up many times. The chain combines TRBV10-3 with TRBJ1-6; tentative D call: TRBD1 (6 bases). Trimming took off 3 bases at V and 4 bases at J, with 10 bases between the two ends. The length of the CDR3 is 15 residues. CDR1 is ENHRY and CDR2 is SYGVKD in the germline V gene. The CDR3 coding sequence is TGTGCCATCAGTGAAAAGGGACATTATAATTCACCCCTCCACTTT. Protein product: CAISEKGHYNSPLHF.

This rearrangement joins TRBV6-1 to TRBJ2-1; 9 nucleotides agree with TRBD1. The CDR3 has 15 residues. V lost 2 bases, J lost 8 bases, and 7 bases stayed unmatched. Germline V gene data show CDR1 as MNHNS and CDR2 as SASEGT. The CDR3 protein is CASSERRQGDDEQFF. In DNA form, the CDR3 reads TGTGCCAGCAGTGAAAGGAGACAGGGGGACGATGAGCAGTTCTTC.

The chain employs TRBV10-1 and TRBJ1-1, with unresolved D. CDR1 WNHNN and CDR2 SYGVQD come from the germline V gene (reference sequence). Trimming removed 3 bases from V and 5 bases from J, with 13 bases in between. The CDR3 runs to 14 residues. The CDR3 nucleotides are TGCGCCAGCAGTGACCGGGTGGAAGGGACTGAAGCTTTCTTT. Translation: CASSDRVEGTEAFF.

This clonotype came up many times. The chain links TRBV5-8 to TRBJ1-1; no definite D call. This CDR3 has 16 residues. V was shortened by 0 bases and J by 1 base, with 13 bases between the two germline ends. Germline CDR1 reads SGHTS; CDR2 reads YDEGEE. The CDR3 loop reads CASSLDVWAANTEAFF. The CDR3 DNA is TGTGCCAGCAGCTTGGATGTGTGGGCAGCGAACACTGAAGCTTTCTTT.

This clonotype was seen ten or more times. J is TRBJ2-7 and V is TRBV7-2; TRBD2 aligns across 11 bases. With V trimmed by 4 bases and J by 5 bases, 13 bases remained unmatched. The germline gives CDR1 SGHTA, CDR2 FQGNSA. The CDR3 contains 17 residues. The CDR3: CASSSLYTSGGFNEQYF. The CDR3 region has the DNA TGTGCCAGCAGCTCTCTATATACTAGCGGGGGATTCAACGAGCAGTACTTC.

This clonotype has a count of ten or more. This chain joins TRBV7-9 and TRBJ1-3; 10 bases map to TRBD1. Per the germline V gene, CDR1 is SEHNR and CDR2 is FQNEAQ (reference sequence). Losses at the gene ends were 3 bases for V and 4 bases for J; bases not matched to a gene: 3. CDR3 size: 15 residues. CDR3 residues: CASSLTGGSGNTIYF. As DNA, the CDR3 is TGTGCCAGCAGCTTGACAGGGGGCAGCGGAAACACCATATATTTT.